What follows describes a single T cell receptor beta chain. The antigen remains unidentified. Researchers took RNA transcripts and amplified the TCR beta CDR3 regions from them. Primed by the HTBI set, a first-round RT-PCR was run on the TCR CDR3. TCRdb redid the calling of the multiplex PCR reads with MiXCR, one entry per CDR3 protein. The top ten hold around 60% of the sample, which has around 300,000 distinct CDR3 sequences, about 20% seen once. The sample is drawn from a study of T cells in Graves' hyperthyroidism and ophthalmopathy. At the level of the study: Peripheral blood was acquired at first diagnosis, ahead of any therapy whatsoever. The study, taken as a whole, reports: Most clonotypes that expanded in the thyroid above 0.001 also showed up in blood.

The CDR3 contains 16 residues. The junction had 14 bases not matched to a gene; V was cut back by 3 bases and J by 8 bases. The V gene's germline CDR1 is KGHDR and CDR2 SFDVKD. Source material: blood. V gene TRBV24-1 combines with J gene TRBJ1-2, with 7 bases aligning to TRBD1. The source is a young man with Graves' ophthalmopathy. The CDR3 region is CATSDPDIEGAQGYTF. The DNA of the CDR3 is TGTGCCACCAGTGATCCCGACATCGAGGGGGCGCAGGGCTACACCTTC.